This record covers a single TCR beta chain. By how much of the sample it makes up, this clone is medium-sized (0.01 to 0.1%). Its antigen target is currently unknown. The sequence runs out 3 residues before the end of the CDR3; the remainder is reconstructed from the germline J gene. Both CVID patients and healthy controls were predominantly of Caucasian heritage. Heparinized peripheral whole blood samples of roughly 5 to 9 ml were obtained from each donor. Genomic DNA from adults with common variable immune deficiency (CVID) and from healthy adult controls was used to sequence TCRbeta CDR3 repertoires. A total of approximately 22 healthy adult volunteers (approximately 12 female and 10 male; age range roughly 20 to 66 years, mean age about 32) were included in the control group. Diluted blood was density-centrifuged over Hypaque 1077 or Ficoll-Paque to isolate peripheral blood mononuclear cells. Unsorted mononuclear cells served as the source of genomic DNA, which was extracted either by Qiagen column purification or by a centrifugation-based method.

This sample is part of a study of T cell clonality in common variable immunodeficiency (dated by TCRdb to the mid-2010s). Results the study describes overall, beyond this receptor: CVID TCRbeta sequences were reported to have fewer deletions and N-nucleotide insertions and to lack highly modified clones with 13 or more V deletions. Even though DNA input was equal, the average per sample came to about 81,820 unique sequences for controls compared with roughly 30,000 for CVID samples. CVID subjects shared fewer TCRbeta clones with each other than healthy controls did (p < 0.0001). Compared with healthy controls, CVID subjects showed increased TCRbeta clonality (t-test p = 0.018), a feature most characteristic of about a third of subjects. According to the authors, figuring out what caused the increased clonality in CVID would require sequencing the repertoires of T cell subpopulations. Correlations between repertoire features and clinical complications were limited by patient heterogeneity within the CVID cohort.

Equivalent amounts of genomic DNA from CVID and control samples were used as sequencing input. For every sample, a 60 bp segment covering the rearranged TCRbeta CDR3 region was amplified and then sequenced. The immunoSEQ assay, a bias-corrected multiplex PCR with high-throughput sequencing, was employed for TCRbeta amplification. On the study's bioinformatics: Each unique nucleotide sequence was treated as a clone and annotated with V, D and J genes, copy number and frequency. Sequences were labeled productive if in frame, and non-productive if out of frame or containing stop codons. As previously described, clonality was calculated on the basis of Shannon's entropy. The predicted amino acid sequences of productive clones were used to derive mean CDR3 Kyte-Doolittle hydropathy. The R hclust function was used to hierarchically cluster scaled V gene usage with Manhattan distance and complete linkage. To assess clone sharing by CDR3 amino acid sequence, 12 repertoires per group were resampled over 100 rounds. The repertoires were searched for about 70 published EBV-specific TCRbeta sequences and roughly 250 published CMV-specific TCRbeta sequences. After two CVID samples that produced fewer than 10,000 sequences were dropped from the analysis, some 43 CVID repertoires remained. In TCRdb, the immuneACCESS table is reduced to in-frame sequences with V and J assigned. These tables do not hold every clone; where another copy was compared, an unresolved V gene accounts for under half, and the others remain unexplained. The V and J calls and clone size come from that table; D and trimming were worked out from the DNA. Here the sample lists around 30,000 clones, none seen once only. 3.5% to 4.5% of the sample is held by the ten biggest clonotypes.

V is clipped by 6 bases and J by 4 bases, and the sequence between their germline boundaries is 15 bases long. The germline V gene (reference sequence) sets CDR1 to GTSNPN and CDR2 to SVGIG. The CDR3 holds 13 amino acids from the cysteine to the phenylalanine. Sequencing covers 30 bases of the CDR3, shown here with the frame starting at base 1. The source material was peripheral blood mononuclear cells. This chain is built from TRBV30 and TRBJ1-1; TRBD1 is perhaps the D gene, given 6 matching bases. This TCR was recovered from a person between 18 and 75 years old in good health. For the CDR3, the sequence is CACWDNYATEAFF. The sequenced part of the CDR3 DNA is TGTGCCTGCTGGGACAATTATGCCACTGAA.